These T cell receptor beta chains were read from a single sample in a study of T cells after yellow fever vaccination. From the 5' RACE reads, TCRdb called clonotypes with MiXCR, one entry per CDR3 protein. The sample comprises more than 300,000 distinct CDR3 sequences, over 3.5% of which are singletons, and 15% to 20% rests with the top ten. Sequenced here: PBMCs, sampled 15 days after the yellow fever booster vaccination. The receptors were sampled from a man younger than 35 who received the YFV17D yellow fever vaccine. The CDR3 runs from the conserved cysteine through the conserved F or W. D genes are given only for firm matches. The size entry is marked missing in some rows and otherwise reads once, few, many or a size class.

V,D,size,J,CDR3,DNA
TRBV4-2,TRBD2,.,TRBJ2-3,CASSQAASGVADTQYF,TGTGCCAGCAGCCAAGCGGCTAGCGGTGTCGCAGATACGCAGTATTTT
TRBV14,.,.,TRBJ1-6,CASSQGGESSYNSPLHF,TGTGCCAGCAGCCAAGGGGGGGAAAGCTCCTATAATTCACCCCTCCACTTT
TRBV9,TRBD2,few,TRBJ2-3,CASKRGAGADTQYF,TGTGCCTCCAAGCGGGGGGCCGGGGCAGATACGCAGTATTTT
TRBV5-6,.,.,TRBJ2-1,CASSPGFYILSYNEQFF,TGTGCCAGCAGCCCAGGGTTCTACATCCTCTCCTACAATGAGCAGTTCTTC
TRBV4-2,.,.,TRBJ2-5,CASSRGTGAEETQYF,TGTGCCAGCAGCCGGGGAACCGGAGCGGAAGAGACCCAGTACTTC
TRBV12-5,.,few,TRBJ2-5,CASGFGGMGETQYF,TGTGCTAGTGGTTTCGGGGGCATGGGAGAGACCCAGTACTTC
TRBV11-2,.,many,TRBJ1-5,CASSLDHLGTDYSDNQPQHF,TGTGCCAGCAGCTTAGATCATTTAGGGACGGATTATAGTGACAATCAGCCCCAGCATTTT
TRBV4-1,.,few,TRBJ1-5,CASSQEGVSNQPQHF,TGCGCCAGCAGCCAGGAGGGGGTCTCCAATCAGCCCCAGCATTTT
TRBV7-9,TRBD1,few,TRBJ2-3,CASSLGTGYTDTQYF,TGTGCCAGCAGCTTAGGGACAGGGTATACGGATACGCAGTATTTT
TRBV27,.,few,TRBJ2-7,CASRTDTSYEQYF,TGTGCCAGCAGGACAGACACCTCCTACGAGCAGTACTTC
TRBV2,TRBD1,.,TRBJ2-3,CASSPRTGGSTDTQYF,TGTGCCAGCAGCCCCAGGACAGGGGGCTCGACAGATACGCAGTATTTT
TRBV27,TRBD1,.,TRBJ2-7,CASRSARQGVIYEQYF,TGTGCCAGCAGATCGGCGAGACAGGGGGTAATCTACGAGCAGTACTTC
TRBV4-2,TRBD2,.,TRBJ2-1,CASSQELDGGGSYNEQFF,TGTGCCAGCAGCCAAGAATTGGACGGGGGGGGATCCTACAATGAGCAGTTCTTC
TRBV20-1,TRBD1,few,TRBJ1-6,CSARGTGAGYNSPLHF,TGCAGTGCTAGGGGTACAGGGGCAGGCTATAATTCACCCCTCCACTTT
TRBV28,.,many,TRBJ1-1,CASSLLGTGELAFF,TGTGCCAGCAGTTTATTGGGGACGGGGGAATTAGCTTTCTTT
TRBV7-3,.,few,TRBJ2-6,CASSPTGANVLTF,TGTGCCAGCAGCCCAACAGGGGCCAACGTCCTGACTTTC
TRBV11-2,.,.,TRBJ2-2,CATSLRYRNTGELFF,TGTGCCACCTCTCTTCGGTACAGGAACACCGGGGAGCTGTTTTTT
TRBV5-1,TRBD2,.,TRBJ2-3,CASSFSSGAYTDTQYF,TGCGCCAGCAGCTTTAGTAGCGGGGCCTACACAGATACGCAGTATTTT
TRBV30,.,many,TRBJ2-7,CAWSVPLLRDEQYF,TGTGCCTGGAGTGTTCCACTCTTGAGGGACGAGCAGTACTTC
TRBV27,TRBD1,many,TRBJ1-1,CASSLSIGQAREAFF,TGTGCCAGCAGTTTATCGATCGGACAGGCCAGAGAAGCTTTCTTT
TRBV11-2,TRBD1,.,TRBJ2-3,CADRDLPDTQYF,TGTGCCGACAGGGACCTGCCAGATACGCAGTATTTT
TRBV12-3/TRBV12-4,.,many,TRBJ2-3,CASSQQGKRGVFTTDTQYF,TGTGCCAGCAGTCAACAGGGGAAACGGGGGGTATTTACCACAGATACGCAGTATTTT
TRBV12-3/TRBV12-4,.,many,TRBJ2-7,CASSGGTALTEQYF,TGTGCCAGCAGCGGCGGGACAGCTCTTACCGAGCAGTACTTC
TRBV5-1,.,.,TRBJ2-5,CASSPGLGTQYF,TGCGCCAGCAGCCCAGGGTTGGGGACCCAGTACTTC
TRBV20-1,.,many,TRBJ2-1,CSAPDSREDEQFF,TGCAGTGCTCCGGACTCAAGAGAGGATGAGCAGTTCTTC
TRBV12-3/TRBV12-4,TRBD1,many,TRBJ2-5,CASSSGQGAWETQYF,TGTGCCAGCAGCTCGGGACAGGGGGCTTGGGAGACCCAGTACTTC
TRBV6-5,.,many,TRBJ1-6,CASSYGAPTNSPLHF,TGTGCCAGCAGTTACGGCGCGCCTACAAATTCACCCCTCCACTTT
TRBV7-2,.,few,TRBJ1-2,CASSAGGGNYGYTF,TGTGCCAGCAGCGCCGGGGGGGGGAACTATGGCTACACCTTC
TRBV20-1,.,many,TRBJ2-2,CSASWTRNTGELFF,TGCAGTGCTAGTTGGACCCGGAACACCGGGGAGCTGTTTTTT
TRBV27,.,.,TRBJ2-3,CTSSLRGRDTQYF,TGTACCAGCAGTTTAAGGGGACGAGATACGCAGTATTTT
TRBV12-3/TRBV12-4,TRBD1,.,TRBJ2-5,CASSSMTGSETQYF,TGTGCCAGCAGTTCTATGACAGGGAGCGAGACCCAGTACTTC
TRBV5-1,TRBD1,.,TRBJ1-5,CASLLQGRNQPQHF,TGCGCCAGCTTACTACAGGGGCGCAATCAGCCCCAGCATTTT
TRBV10-3,.,many,TRBJ1-5,CAISGRESMPQHF,TGTGCCATCAGTGGCAGGGAGAGTATGCCCCAGCATTTT
TRBV4-1,.,few,TRBJ1-1,CASSESQGSGTEAFF,TGCGCCAGCAGCGAATCACAGGGAAGTGGCACTGAAGCTTTCTTT
TRBV7-2,TRBD1,many,TRBJ1-2,CASSLAGTDSNYGYTF,TGTGCCAGCAGCTTAGCGGGGACAGATTCTAACTATGGCTACACCTTC
TRBV5-1,.,many,TRBJ2-2,CASSWTGGSEGELFF,TGCGCCAGCAGCTGGACCGGGGGCTCTGAAGGGGAGCTGTTTTTT
TRBV6-4,TRBD1,.,TRBJ1-4,CASRSGQGATNEKLFF,TGTGCCAGCAGATCGGGACAGGGGGCAACTAATGAAAAACTGTTTTTT
TRBV27,.,many,TRBJ1-1,CASSVTAVLNTEAFF,TGTGCCAGCAGTGTGACCGCTGTACTCAACACTGAAGCTTTCTTT
TRBV6-2/TRBV6-3,.,many,TRBJ2-1,CASRTNNEQFF,TGTGCCAGCAGGACCAACAATGAGCAGTTCTTC
TRBV7-7,.,.,TRBJ1-5,CASSRGDGQPQHF,TGTGCCAGCAGCCGAGGGGATGGTCAGCCCCAGCATTTT
TRBV20-1,.,few,TRBJ1-6,CARGFYNSPLHF,TGCGCCCGGGGCTTCTATAATTCACCCCTCCACTTT
TRBV7-2,.,.,TRBJ1-1,CASSLLGGGTEAFF,TGTGCCAGCAGCCTCTTGGGAGGTGGGACTGAAGCTTTCTTT
TRBV4-2,.,many,TRBJ2-6,CASSPRAGANVLTF,TGTGCCAGCAGCCCCCGGGCTGGGGCCAACGTCCTGACTTTC
TRBV20-1,.,.,TRBJ2-1,CSARDRVRTLGYNEQFF,TGCAGTGCTAGAGATCGAGTAAGGACCCTTGGCTACAATGAGCAGTTCTTC
TRBV5-6,.,few,TRBJ2-1,CASSLLVEQFF,TGTGCCAGCAGCTTGTTAGTTGAGCAGTTCTTC
TRBV3-1,TRBD1,.,TRBJ2-7,CASSQGQGFDEQYF,TGTGCCAGCAGCCAAGGACAGGGCTTTGACGAGCAGTACTTC
TRBV7-9,.,many,TRBJ2-2,CASSSQALYTGELFF,TGTGCCAGCAGCTCGCAGGCTTTGTACACCGGGGAGCTGTTTTTT
TRBV20-1,.,many,TRBJ2-3,CSAGLGSVADTQYF,TGCAGTGCTGGGCTCGGTAGCGTAGCAGATACGCAGTATTTT
TRBV29-1,.,many,TRBJ2-1,CSVAGPGGDEQFF,TGCAGCGTTGCGGGACCCGGTGGCGATGAGCAGTTCTTC
TRBV5-6,TRBD1,many,TRBJ1-1,CASSLADREDTEAFF,TGTGCCAGCAGCTTGGCGGACAGGGAGGACACTGAAGCTTTCTTT